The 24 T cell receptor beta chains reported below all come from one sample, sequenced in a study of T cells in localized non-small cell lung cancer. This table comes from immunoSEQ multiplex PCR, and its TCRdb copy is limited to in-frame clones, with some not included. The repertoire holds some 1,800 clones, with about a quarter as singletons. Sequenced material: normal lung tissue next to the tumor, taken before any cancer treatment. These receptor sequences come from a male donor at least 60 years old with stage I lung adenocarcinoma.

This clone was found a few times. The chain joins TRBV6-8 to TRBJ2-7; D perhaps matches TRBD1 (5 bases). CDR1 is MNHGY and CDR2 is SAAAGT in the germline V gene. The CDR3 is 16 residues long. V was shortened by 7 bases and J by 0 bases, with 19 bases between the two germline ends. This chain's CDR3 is CASTPFRTLSSYEQYF. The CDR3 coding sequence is TGTGCCAGCACCCCCTTCCGGACACTTAGCTCCTACGAGCAGTACTTC.

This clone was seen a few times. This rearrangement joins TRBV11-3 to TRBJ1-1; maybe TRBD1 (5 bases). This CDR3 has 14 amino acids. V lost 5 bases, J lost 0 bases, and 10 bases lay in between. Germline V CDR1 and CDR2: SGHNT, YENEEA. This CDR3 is CASSGGPLNTEAFF. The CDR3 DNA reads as TGTGCCAGCAGCGGGGGACCGTTGAACACTGAAGCTTTCTTT.

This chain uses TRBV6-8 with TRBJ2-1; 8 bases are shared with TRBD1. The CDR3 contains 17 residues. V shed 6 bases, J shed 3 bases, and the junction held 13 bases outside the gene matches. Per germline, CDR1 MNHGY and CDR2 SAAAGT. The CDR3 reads CASSADRGVRGYNEQFF. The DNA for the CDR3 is TGTGCCAGCAGCGCAGACAGGGGCGTAAGAGGCTACAATGAGCAGTTCTTC.

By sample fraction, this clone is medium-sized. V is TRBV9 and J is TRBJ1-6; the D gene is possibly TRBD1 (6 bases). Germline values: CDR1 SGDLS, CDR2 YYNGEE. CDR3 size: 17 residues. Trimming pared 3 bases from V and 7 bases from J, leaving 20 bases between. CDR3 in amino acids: CASSAGTPGARNSPLHF. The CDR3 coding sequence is TGTGCCAGCAGCGCCGGAACACCAGGGGCACGGAATTCACCCCTCCACTTT.

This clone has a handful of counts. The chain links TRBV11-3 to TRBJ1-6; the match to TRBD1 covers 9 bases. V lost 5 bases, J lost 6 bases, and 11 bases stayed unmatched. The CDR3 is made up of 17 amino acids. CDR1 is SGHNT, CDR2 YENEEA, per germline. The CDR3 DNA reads TGTGCCAGCAGCACGGGACAGGGCCTGGGGGCTAATTCACCCCTCCACTTT. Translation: CASSTGQGLGANSPLHF. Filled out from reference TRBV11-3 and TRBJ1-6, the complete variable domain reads EAGVVQSPRYKIIEKKQPVAFWCNPISGHNTLYWYLQNLGQGPELLIRYENEEAVDDSQLPKDRFSAERLKGVDSTLKIQPAELGDSAVYLCASSTGQGLGANSPLHFGNGTRLTVT.

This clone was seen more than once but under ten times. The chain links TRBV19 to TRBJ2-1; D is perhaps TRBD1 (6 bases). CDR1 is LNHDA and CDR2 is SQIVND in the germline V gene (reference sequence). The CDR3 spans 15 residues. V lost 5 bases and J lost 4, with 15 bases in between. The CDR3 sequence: CASSLMGTSYNEQFF. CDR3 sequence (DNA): TGTGCCAGTAGTCTCATGGGGACATCGTACAATGAGCAGTTCTTC.

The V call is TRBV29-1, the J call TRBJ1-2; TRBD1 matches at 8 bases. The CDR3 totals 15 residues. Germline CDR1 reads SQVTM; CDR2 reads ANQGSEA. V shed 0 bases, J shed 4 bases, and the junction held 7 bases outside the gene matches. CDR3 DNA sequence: TGCAGCGTTGAAGAGCAGGGGGCAATGGGCTATGGCTACACCTTC. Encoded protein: CSVEEQGAMGYGYTF.

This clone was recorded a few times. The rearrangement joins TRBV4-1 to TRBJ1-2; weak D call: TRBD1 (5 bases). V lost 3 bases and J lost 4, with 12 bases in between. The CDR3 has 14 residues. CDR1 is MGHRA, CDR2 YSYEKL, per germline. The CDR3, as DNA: TGCGCCAGCAGCCATTCCGGGACGGGCTATGGCTACACCTTC. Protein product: CASSHSGTGYGYTF.

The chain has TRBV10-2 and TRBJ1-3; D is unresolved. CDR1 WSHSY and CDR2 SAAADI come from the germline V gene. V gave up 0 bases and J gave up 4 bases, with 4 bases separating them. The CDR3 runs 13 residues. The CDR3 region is CASSESRGNTIYF. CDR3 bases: TGCGCCAGCAGTGAGTCGAGAGGAAACACCATATATTTT.

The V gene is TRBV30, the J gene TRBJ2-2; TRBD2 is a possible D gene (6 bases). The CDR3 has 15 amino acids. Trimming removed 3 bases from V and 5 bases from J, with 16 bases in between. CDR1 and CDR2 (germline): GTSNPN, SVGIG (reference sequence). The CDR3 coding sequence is TGTGCCTGGAGCCTAGGGGACTCGTGGACCGGGGAGCTGTTTTTT. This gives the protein CAWSLGDSWTGELFF.

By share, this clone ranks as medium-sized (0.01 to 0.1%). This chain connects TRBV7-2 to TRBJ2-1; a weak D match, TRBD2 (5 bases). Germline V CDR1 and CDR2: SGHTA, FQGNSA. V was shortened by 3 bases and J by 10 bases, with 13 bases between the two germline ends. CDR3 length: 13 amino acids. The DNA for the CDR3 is TGTGCCAGCAGCTTCTTACCGGGAATGGAGCAGTTCTTC. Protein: CASSFLPGMEQFF.

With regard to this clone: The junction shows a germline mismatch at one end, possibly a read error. The CDR3 bases are TGTGCCATCAGTGGGGGGACAGGGGATGGCTACACCTTC. Amino acid sequence: CAISGGTGDGYTF. This sequence joins TRBV6-8 and TRBJ1-2, with 10 bases lining up with TRBD1. This CDR3 is 13 amino acids long. Germline V gene data show CDR1 as MNHGY and CDR2 as SAAAGT.

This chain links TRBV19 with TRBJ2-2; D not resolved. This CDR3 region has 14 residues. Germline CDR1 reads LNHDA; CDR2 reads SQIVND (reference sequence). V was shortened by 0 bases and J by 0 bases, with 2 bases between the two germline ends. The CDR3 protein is CASSIDSNTGELFF. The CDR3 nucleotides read TGTGCCAGTAGTATAGACTCGAACACCGGGGAGCTGTTTTTT.

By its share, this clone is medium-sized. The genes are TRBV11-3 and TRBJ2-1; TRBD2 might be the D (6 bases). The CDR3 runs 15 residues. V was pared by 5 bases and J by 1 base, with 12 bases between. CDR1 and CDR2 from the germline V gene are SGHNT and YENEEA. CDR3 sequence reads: CASSPGTPSYNEQFF. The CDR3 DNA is TGTGCCAGCAGCCCAGGGACTCCTTCCTACAATGAGCAGTTCTTC.

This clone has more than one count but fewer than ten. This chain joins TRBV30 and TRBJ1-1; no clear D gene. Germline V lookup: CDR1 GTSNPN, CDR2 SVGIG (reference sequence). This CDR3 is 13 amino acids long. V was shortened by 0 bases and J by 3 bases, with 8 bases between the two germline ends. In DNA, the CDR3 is TGTGCCTGGAGTGTAAACCGCTACACTGAAGCTTTCTTT. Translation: CAWSVNRYTEAFF.

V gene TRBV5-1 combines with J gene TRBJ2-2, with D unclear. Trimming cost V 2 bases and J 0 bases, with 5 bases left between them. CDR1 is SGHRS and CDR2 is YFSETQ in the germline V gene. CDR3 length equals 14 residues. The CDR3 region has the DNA TGCGCCAGCAGCTTCGACACGAACACCGGGGAGCTGTTTTTT. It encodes CASSFDTNTGELFF.

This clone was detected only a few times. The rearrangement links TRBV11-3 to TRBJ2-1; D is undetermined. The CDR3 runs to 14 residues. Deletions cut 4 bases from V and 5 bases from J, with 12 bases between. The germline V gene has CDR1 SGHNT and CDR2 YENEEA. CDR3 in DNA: TGTGCCAGCAGCTCCGATGATCCCCACAATGAGCAGTTCTTC. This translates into CASSSDDPHNEQFF.

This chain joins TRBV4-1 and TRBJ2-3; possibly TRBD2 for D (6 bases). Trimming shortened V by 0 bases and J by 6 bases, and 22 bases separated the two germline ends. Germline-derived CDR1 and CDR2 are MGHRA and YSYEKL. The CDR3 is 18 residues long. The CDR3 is CASSQDIERGSAGDTQYF. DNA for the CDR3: TGCGCCAGCAGCCAAGATATAGAACGGGGGTCCGCCGGGGATACGCAGTATTTT.

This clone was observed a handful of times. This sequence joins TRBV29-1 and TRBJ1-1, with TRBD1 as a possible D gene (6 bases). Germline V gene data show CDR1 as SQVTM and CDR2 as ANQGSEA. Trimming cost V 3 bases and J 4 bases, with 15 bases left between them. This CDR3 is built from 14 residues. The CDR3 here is CSVDTGRWVTEAFF. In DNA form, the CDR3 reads TGCAGCGTTGATACAGGGCGTTGGGTCACTGAAGCTTTCTTT.

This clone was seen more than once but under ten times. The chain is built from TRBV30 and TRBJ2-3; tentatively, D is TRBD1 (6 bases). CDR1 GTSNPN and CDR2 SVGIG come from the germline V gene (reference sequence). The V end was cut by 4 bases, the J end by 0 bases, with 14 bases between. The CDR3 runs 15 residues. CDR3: CAWNKGQTSTDTQYF. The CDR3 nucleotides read TGTGCCTGGAACAAAGGACAGACAAGCACAGATACGCAGTATTTT.

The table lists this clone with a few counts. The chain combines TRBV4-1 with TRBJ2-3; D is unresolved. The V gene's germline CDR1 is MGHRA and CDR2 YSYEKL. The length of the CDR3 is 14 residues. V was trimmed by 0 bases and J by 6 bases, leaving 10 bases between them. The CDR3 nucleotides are TGCGCCAGCAGCCAAGATTTTACTATGGATACGCAGTATTTT. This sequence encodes CASSQDFTMDTQYF.

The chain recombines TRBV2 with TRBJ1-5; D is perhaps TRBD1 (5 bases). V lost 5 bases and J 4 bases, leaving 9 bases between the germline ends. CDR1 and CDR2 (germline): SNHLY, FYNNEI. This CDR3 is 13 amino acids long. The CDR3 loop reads CASSPQGNQPQHF. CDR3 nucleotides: TGTGCCAGCAGTCCGCAGGGAAATCAGCCCCAGCATTTT. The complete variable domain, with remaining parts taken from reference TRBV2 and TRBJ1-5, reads EPEVTQTPSHQVTQMGQEVILRCVPISNHLYFYWYRQILGQKVEFLVSFYNNEISEKSEIFDDQFSVERPDGSNFTLKIRSTKLEDSAMYFCASSPQGNQPQHFGDGTRLSIL.

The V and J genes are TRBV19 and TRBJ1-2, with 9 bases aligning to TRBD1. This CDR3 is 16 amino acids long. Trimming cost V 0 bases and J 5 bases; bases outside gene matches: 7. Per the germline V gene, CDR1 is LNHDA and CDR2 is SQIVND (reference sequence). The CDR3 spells CASSIDGQGPLYGYTF. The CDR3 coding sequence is TGTGCCAGTAGTATAGACGGACAGGGGCCTTTGTATGGCTACACCTTC.

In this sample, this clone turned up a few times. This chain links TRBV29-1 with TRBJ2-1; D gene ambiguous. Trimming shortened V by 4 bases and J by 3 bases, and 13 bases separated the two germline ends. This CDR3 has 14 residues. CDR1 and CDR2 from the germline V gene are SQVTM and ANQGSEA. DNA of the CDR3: TGCAGCGTTGTTCTCATGAGGCTCTACAATGAGCAGTTCTTC. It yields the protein CSVVLMRLYNEQFF.